These 27 T cell receptor beta chains were all obtained from the same sample, sequenced in a study of memory CD4+ T cells and cytomegalovirus serostatus. Assay used: immunoSEQ multiplex PCR; TCRdb lists only in-frame clones, some missing. This table holds some 44,000 clones, under 85% found once. Single viable CD3+CD4+CD8-CD45RO+ cells were sorted as the memory CD4+ T cells. Source material: memory CD4+ T cells from blood. The receptor set was obtained from an adult in good health and CMV-seronegative.

V usage is TRBV5-8 and J usage is TRBJ2-5; 7 nucleotides match TRBD2. The ends lost 4 bases at V and 6 bases at J; junction bases unmatched: 6. This CDR3 is 13 amino acids long. The V gene's germline CDR1 is SGHTS and CDR2 YDEGEE. The CDR3 loop is CASSLGLEQTQYF. The CDR3, as DNA: TGTGCCAGCAGCCTAGGACTAGAACAGACCCAGTACTTC.

This chain connects TRBV27 to TRBJ2-3; D is possibly TRBD1 or TRBD2 (5 bases each). This CDR3 region has 14 residues. Trimming left V 5 bases short and J 1 base short, with 10 bases between. Per the germline V gene, CDR1 is MNHEY and CDR2 is SMNVEV (reference sequence). CDR3 loop: CASSILGGTDTQYF. The CDR3 region has the DNA TGTGCCAGCAGTATACTAGGGGGCACAGATACGCAGTATTTT.

The chain employs TRBV7-8 and TRBJ2-3, with 9 bases lining up with TRBD2. Germline V gene lookup returns CDR1 SGHVS and CDR2 FQNEAQ. This CDR3 has 16 residues. The ends lost 2 bases at V and 5 bases at J; junction bases unmatched: 8. The CDR3 loop is CASSLTIGRGGDTQYF. CDR3 coding DNA: TGTGCCAGCAGCTTAACAATTGGGCGGGGGGGAGATACGCAGTATTTT.

The V and J genes are TRBV5-1 and TRBJ2-5, with 9 bases fitting TRBD2. CDR1 is SGHRS and CDR2 is YFSETQ in the germline V gene. The V segment lost 0 bases and the J segment 0 bases; nucleotides outside the gene matches: 12. The CDR3 totals 19 residues. DNA for the CDR3: TGCGCCAGCAGCTTGGTCCCCCCGCTAGCGGGGATGTACCAAGAGACCCAGTACTTC. This encodes CASSLVPPLAGMYQETQYF.

The V call is TRBV4-1, the J call TRBJ1-4; weak D call: TRBD1 (6 bases). Between the trimmed V and J ends, which lost 0 bases and 5 bases, there was a span of 13 bases. The CDR3 contains 16 residues. The germline V gene encodes CDR1 MGHRA and CDR2 YSYEKL. The CDR3 region has the DNA TGCGCCAGCAGCCAAGATTTGGACAGTCTAAATGAAAAACTGTTTTTT. As protein: CASSQDLDSLNEKLFF.

This clone was seen only a few times. This rearrangement joins TRBV19 to TRBJ2-1; D could derive from TRBD1 or TRBD2 (7 bases each). CDR3 length: 13 residues. The germline gives CDR1 LNHDA, CDR2 SQIVND (reference sequence). V was trimmed by 5 bases and J by 9 bases, leaving 14 bases between them. In DNA, the CDR3 is TGTGCCAGTAGTGCCTCCAGGGGGGGTGAGCAGTTCTTC. It is translated as CASSASRGGEQFF.

The chain recombines TRBV6-5 with TRBJ2-6; a possible D gene is TRBD2 (5 bases). CDR1 is MNHEY and CDR2 is SVGAGI in the germline V gene. This CDR3 comprises 14 residues. Trimming left V 0 bases short and J 11 bases short, with 11 bases between. The CDR3 DNA follows: TGTGCCAGCAGTTACTCGAAGGAGAGGGACGTCCTGACTTTC. It specifies CASSYSKERDVLTF.

This chain joins TRBV5-1 and TRBJ1-2; unclear D gene. From germline, CDR1 is SGHRS and CDR2 YFSETQ. This CDR3 is 14 amino acids long. The germline V and J ends were trimmed by 4 bases and 1 base, with 11 bases remaining between them. As DNA, the CDR3 is TGCGCCAGCAGCCCGGAAGGAGTTAACTATGGCTACACCTTC. Its protein is CASSPEGVNYGYTF.

The rearrangement links TRBV18 to TRBJ1-3; D remains unclear. The CDR3 length is 13 residues. The V gene lost 4 bases and the J gene lost 6 bases, with 10 bases spanning the gap. Germline V CDR1 and CDR2: KGHSH, LQKENI. This CDR3 is CASSLSQENTIYF. The CDR3 nucleotides read TGTGCCAGCTCACTAAGCCAGGAAAACACCATATATTTT.

This sequence joins TRBV19 and TRBJ2-1; TRBD1 or TRBD2 may be the D gene (5 bases each). The CDR3 loop spans 15 amino acids. The V and J ends lost 0 bases and 8 bases respectively, with 14 bases between them. Germline CDR1 reads LNHDA; CDR2 reads SQIVND (reference sequence). DNA of the CDR3: TGTGCCAGTAGTATAGAAGGGACCTTATCGCATGAGCAGTTCTTC. This codes for CASSIEGTLSHEQFF.

The V gene is TRBV11-2, the J gene TRBJ1-6; TRBD1 aligns across 11 bases. V lost 4 bases, J lost 8 bases, and 7 bases stayed unmatched. Looked up from germline, CDR1 is SGHAT and CDR2 is FQNNGV. The CDR3 contains 16 residues. The CDR3 protein is CASSSWTGGMDSPLHF. Written as DNA, the CDR3 is TGTGCCAGCAGCTCATGGACAGGGGGCATGGATTCACCCCTCCACTTT. Supplemented by reference TRBV11-2 and TRBJ1-6, the full variable domain reads EAGVAQSPRYKIIEKRQSVAFWCNPISGHATLYWYQQILGQGPKLLIQFQNNGVVDDSQLPKDRFSAERLKGVDSTLKIQPAKLEDSAVYLCASSSWTGGMDSPLHFGNGTRLTVT.

The rearrangement joins TRBV27 to TRBJ2-1, with D possibly being TRBD1 (6 bases). CDR3 length: 13 residues. V was shortened by 7 bases and J by 6 bases, with 13 bases between the two germline ends. CDR1 MNHEY and CDR2 SMNVEV come from the germline V gene (reference sequence). The CDR3 DNA reads as TGTGCCAGCAATCTCGCAGGGGCCAATGAGCAGTTCTTC. Its translation is CASNLAGANEQFF.

This clone was counted between two and nine times. V gene TRBV7-2 combines with J gene TRBJ2-3, with 11 bases matching TRBD2. With V trimmed by 0 bases and J by 1 base, 6 bases remained unmatched. The CDR3 contains 18 residues. Looked up from germline, CDR1 is SGHTA and CDR2 is FQGNSA. CDR3 DNA sequence: TGTGCCAGCAGCTTAGCCTTAACTAGCGGGGGCCGCACAGATACGCAGTATTTT. Amino acids: CASSLALTSGGRTDTQYF.

V gene TRBV29-1 combines with J gene TRBJ1-2; possible D gene TRBD1, 6 bases. Germline lookup yields CDR1 SQVTM and CDR2 ANQGSEA. The V gene lost 6 bases and the J gene lost 6 bases, with 8 bases spanning the gap. The CDR3 spans 10 residues. Written as DNA, the CDR3 is TGCAGCGTCCGGGACAATGGCTACACCTTC. Its translation: CSVRDNGYTF.

The chain has TRBV5-1 and TRBJ1-3, with D perhaps TRBD1 (6 bases). Per the germline V gene, CDR1 is SGHRS and CDR2 is YFSETQ. Trimming stripped 4 bases from V and 4 bases from J, with 12 bases between. The CDR3 extends over 14 amino acids. Here the CDR3 DNA reads TGCGCCAGCAGCCCAGGGGTTTCCGGAAACACCATATATTTT. Translation: CASSPGVSGNTIYF.

The CDR3 bases are TGTGCCAGCAGCTCCGGTCTAGGCCTCTCCAATGAGCAGTTCTTC. Protein product: CASSSGLGLSNEQFF. This chain uses TRBV6-6 with TRBJ2-1, with no clear D. Germline CDR1 and CDR2: MNHNY and SVGAGI (reference sequence). V lost 6 bases, J lost 6 bases, and 18 bases lay in between. CDR3 size: 15 residues.

The chain links TRBV7-2 to TRBJ2-5, with no clear D. The V end was cut by 5 bases, the J end by 2 bases, with 9 bases between. CDR1 is SGHTA, CDR2 FQGNSA, per germline. The CDR3 is 13 amino acids. Here the CDR3 reads CASSPQRQETQYF. In DNA form, the CDR3 reads TGTGCCAGCAGCCCCCAAAGACAAGAGACCCAGTACTTC.

This sequence joins TRBV9 and TRBJ1-2; D uncertain. Trimming cost V 4 bases and J 3 bases, with 13 bases left between them. This CDR3 is built from 14 residues. Germline CDR1 and CDR2: SGDLS and YYNGEE. CDR3 region: CASSLSFLDYGYTF. The CDR3 bases are TGTGCCAGCAGCCTCTCGTTCCTCGACTATGGCTACACCTTC.

This clone turned up a few times. The V and J genes are TRBV27 and TRBJ1-1; 9 bases are a match to TRBD1. Germline trimming cut 4 bases from V and 4 bases from J; bases unmatched to any gene: 13. Looked up from germline, CDR1 is MNHEY and CDR2 is SMNVEV (reference sequence). This CDR3 has 17 amino acids. The DNA of the CDR3 is TGTGCCAGCAGTTCCCCGCCCGGGACAGGGAGGGGCACTGAAGCTTTCTTT. Protein sequence: CASSSPPGTGRGTEAFF.

The count of this clone is one. One end of the junction fails to match germline, which may point to a read error. The V gene is TRBV11-2, the J gene TRBJ1-2; no reliable D call. The germline CDR1 and CDR2 sequences are SGHAT and FQNNGV. The CDR3 runs 12 residues. The CDR3 nucleotides are TGTGCCAGCAGCTTCCCTCCTGGGAGGGTAAGCTTC. Translation: CASSFPPGRVSF. Together with reference TRBV11-2 and TRBJ1-2, the CDR3 gives the full variable domain: EAGVAQSPRYKIIEKRQSVAFWCNPISGHATLYWYQQILGQGPKLLIQFQNNGVVDDSQLPKDRFSAERLKGVDSTLKIQPAKLEDSAVYLCASSFPPGRVSFGSGTRLTVV.

The chain employs TRBV29-1 and TRBJ2-3, with TRBD2 matching 12 bases. With 6 bases clipped from V and 2 bases from J, the junction kept 6 bases outside the gene matches. This CDR3 is built from 15 residues. CDR1 SQVTM and CDR2 ANQGSEA come from the germline V gene. The CDR3 nucleotides read TGCAGCGTCAGGACTAGCGGGGCCCTCACAGATACGCAGTATTTT. This codes for CSVRTSGALTDTQYF.

This rearrangement joins TRBV7-3 to TRBJ1-2; D gene unclear. Germline-derived CDR1 and CDR2 are SGHTA and FQGTGA. The CDR3 has 14 amino acids. Trimming took 0 bases from V and 2 from J, leaving 7 bases between them. The CDR3 loop is CASSLTSGNYGYTF. The CDR3 DNA reads TGTGCCAGCAGCTTAACGTCGGGGAACTATGGCTACACCTTC.

The rearrangement joins TRBV6-1 to TRBJ2-7, with no clear D. The CDR3 runs to 12 residues. Trimming cost V 2 bases and J 4 bases, with 6 bases left between them. Germline loops: CDR1 MNHNS, CDR2 SASEGT. CDR3 amino acids: CASSEMRYEQYF. The CDR3 DNA sequence: TGTGCCAGCAGTGAAATGAGATACGAGCAGTACTTC.

The gene calls are TRBV2 and TRBJ2-3; D remains unclear. Germline V gives CDR1 SNHLY, CDR2 FYNNEI. V lost 4 bases and J lost 6, with 11 bases in between. The CDR3 sequence is 13 residues long. For the CDR3, the DNA is TGTGCCAGCAGTGCTCAATGGGGTGATACGCAGTATTTT. This encodes CASSAQWGDTQYF.

This sequence joins TRBV19 and TRBJ2-7, with 8 bases identical to TRBD1. CDR3 size: 12 residues. The V and J ends lost 3 bases and 13 bases, in that order; junction bases with no gene match: 8. Germline V gives CDR1 LNHDA, CDR2 SQIVND (reference sequence). The chain's CDR3 is CASSIGTGGQYF. In DNA form, the CDR3 reads TGTGCCAGTAGTATCGGGACAGGAGGTCAATACTTC.

The genes are TRBV5-1 and TRBJ1-3; D gene ambiguous. This CDR3 spans 11 amino acids. Germline V lookup: CDR1 SGHRS, CDR2 YFSETQ. Between the trimmed V and J ends, which lost 4 bases and 4 bases, there was a span of 3 bases. The CDR3 here is CASSRGNTIYF. The CDR3 bases are TGCGCCAGCAGCCGGGGAAACACCATATATTTT.

The chain carries TRBV30 and TRBJ1-1, with D maybe TRBD1 (6 bases). V lost 3 bases and J 3 bases, leaving 17 bases between the germline ends. Germline values: CDR1 GTSNPN, CDR2 SVGIG (reference sequence). The CDR3 sequence is 15 residues long. The DNA of the CDR3 is TGTGCCTGGAGCGGTGGTCTACAGGGTTACACTGAAGCTTTCTTT. Translating it yields CAWSGGLQGYTEAFF.